Sequencing of this T cell receptor (beta chain) was carried out in a study of shared clonotypes between healthy human individuals (TCRdb year 2020). Describing the broader study: A few men and two women, aged 18 to 49 years, made up the cohort. Per donor, three plates each were used for CD4 naive and CD4 memory, two for CD8 naive, and one for CD8 memory. Blood TCR repertoires of about 5 healthy adults were deeply sequenced to estimate repertoire size and the extent of clonotype sharing between individuals. To increase sequencing depth and limit assay-specific biases, different laboratories used diverse techniques to prepare libraries and sequence TCR repertoires. Each donor's leukapheresis produced roughly between about 0.9 and 9.5 billion PBMCs.

Using the deep immunoSEQ assay, TCR CDR3 regions were amplified from genomic DNA by multiplex PCR. For each cell subset, the extracted genomic DNA was distributed evenly across all wells of several immunoSEQ 96-well plates, and each plate served as one replicate. For sorted subsets, each replicate PCR was loaded with approximately 0.2 ug genomic DNA, equivalent to approximately 33,000 T cell genomes. The purified libraries were quantified using a Qubit 3.0 fluorometer, sized with a Bioanalyzer 2100, and then quantified again using the KAPA Library Quantification kit. A separate single-read 150-cycle Illumina NextSeq 550 flow cell was used to sequence each immunoSEQ 96-well plate. Processing in the source paper ran as follows. The immunoSEQ output contained only junctional sequences without quality scores, so filtering could not match that applied to full-length reads. To assign V/J genes and CDR3, sequences were annotated against IMGT germline references using PyIR, a Python wrapper for IgBLAST v1.9. Reads with weak V/J assignments (E-value above 1e-6), missing CDR3, stop codons, out-of-frame junctions, or ambiguous translated residues were removed. V3J clonotypes were defined by identical inferred V gene, J gene, and CDR3 amino acid sequence. To compute the percentage overlap between repertoires, the number of shared unique clonotypes was divided by the size of the smaller repertoire. Repertoire richness was assessed with RTK rarefaction, the Chao1 estimator, and Recon v2.1 estimates of unobserved clonotypes. For all TCRbeta clonotypes obtained by the gDNA method from a few donors, generation probabilities were computed with OLGA. Entries here come from immuneACCESS through TCRdb and include only in-frame sequences with V and J called. Some clones fail to appear in such tables; in the studies checked, an unresolved V gene covers under half of the shortfall, and the cause of the remainder is unknown. V and J calls and clone size come straight from that table; D and trimming were deduced from the DNA. In this sample the table shows about 960,000 clones, over 60% of which occur a single time. The top ten clonotypes cover about 1.5% of the sample.

Healthy HIV-negative adults with no recently reported acute infections or vaccinations were included as donors. Only Caucasian adults living in Nashville, Tennessee, USA were represented among the donors. CD4+ T cells were enriched by magnetic negative selection; naive cells were then positively selected on CD45RA, and the negative fraction formed the memory subset. Blood was obtained by leukapheresis, after which PBMCs were separated by Ficoll-Histopaque density gradient centrifugation and cryopreserved in liquid nitrogen vapor phase. Analytical flow cytometry was used to check the purity and quantity of every magnetically sorted T cell population. Genomic DNA was isolated from every sorted fraction and measured by UV absorbance on a Nanodrop 2000c. The study at large found these results: Pairwise subsampling indicated that sequencing depth was expected to affect the degree of clonotype sharing among donors. Estimated clonotype richness was generally larger for naive than for memory subsets. Incomplete sequencing was indicated by rarefaction of sorted-subset datasets, despite the large sequencing depth. Compared with non-shared clonotypes, clonotypes shared by all four sorted-subset donors had higher generation probabilities. Only blood was sampled, and tissue TCR repertoires likely differ from those in blood. Sharing across several donors was observed for approximately 5% of naive CD4, 3% to 3.5% of naive CD8, 2% to 2.5% of memory CD4, and roughly 0.4% of memory CD8 clonotypes. The small number of donors limited the genetic and exposure-history diversity represented.

About this clone: Its recognized antigen is unknown. Base qualities were left out, and no much larger clone turns up one base away. Other nucleotide sequences in the sample specify the same CDR3.

There are 14 amino acids in the CDR3, from cysteine to phenylalanine inclusive. The read is trimmed to its CDR3 DNA, 42 bases read in frame from base 1. As encoded in the germline V gene (reference sequence), CDR1 is SEHNR while CDR2 is FQNEAQ. V drops 1 base and J drops 1 base, leaving 7 bases in between. The sequenced sample consisted of memory CD4+ T cells sorted from blood. Per the publication, the cell subset or site label means: CD45RA-negative fraction. This receptor chain uses TRBV7-9 and TRBJ1-1; too little of a D gene remains to name it. The receptor comes from a man aged 18 to 29 in good health. The DNA sequence is as follows: TGTGCCAGCAGCTTAGGGGCGGGGAACACTGAAGCTTTCTTT. This sequence encodes CASSLGAGNTEAFF.